What follows describes a single T cell receptor beta chain. Profiled with immunoSEQ multiplex PCR; TCRdb holds only in-frame clones, not every one. The repertoire holds some 13,000 clones, with just under 75% as singletons. CD3+CD4+ and CD3+CD8+ cells were FACS-sorted from thawed unstimulated PBMCs. This specimen comes from a study of T cell clones after liver transplantation. Study-level background: Liver transplant recipients had immunosuppression withdrawal attempted within 2 years. TCRbeta sequencing after a pre-transplant mixed lymphocyte reaction identified graft-donor-reactive clones, later tracked in post-transplant blood. Until 12-24 months post-transplant, subjects got standard immunosuppression and no induction.

The receptor was derived from a human patient who received a liver transplant. Some T cells may be graft donor cells. Sequenced here: CD8+ T cells from blood, sampled at the 22-month timepoint.

This CDR3 reads CASSLTSGGSYNEQFF. CDR3 DNA: TGCGCCAGCAGCTTGACTAGCGGGGGCTCCTACAATGAGCAGTTCTTC. The chain is built from TRBV5-1 and TRBJ2-1; 11 bases are shared with TRBD2. V gave up 1 base and J gave up 0 bases; unmatched junction bases: 0. The CDR3 covers 16 residues. Germline loops: CDR1 SGHRS, CDR2 YFSETQ.